The clone carrying this T cell receptor (beta chain) was seen once. Antigen unknown. The CDR3 extends over 17 amino acids. V lost 4 bases and J 3 bases, leaving 21 bases between the germline ends. The data were taken from a study of cytomegalovirus exposure and HLA in healthy donors. Study-level findings and limits: Investigators reported fewer than 200 TCR beta chains as tied to cytomegalovirus.

Use of 60 Vbeta and 13 Jbeta primers characterized the PCR. The table came from immunoSEQ multiplex PCR; TCRdb's copy has only in-frame clones and leaves some out. The sample lists under 300,000 clones; about 93% were seen once. The donors comprised healthy bone marrow donors. The TCR comes from a girl aged 2 to 9 in good health and CMV-seronegative. The genes are TRBV23-1 and TRBJ1-2, with D maybe TRBD1 (6 bases). TRBV23-1 is filed as an ORF, its function uncertain. The sequencing input was PBMCs. CDR3 protein: CASSLYPGEGGHYGYTF. CDR3 coding DNA: TGCGCCAGCAGTCTCTATCCGGGGGAGGGGGGCCACTATGGCTACACCTTC.